This TCR beta chain appears in the sequencing data of a study of CD8+ T cells in alopecia areata. Study-level background: Treated individuals took tofacitinib by mouth, 5 to 10 mg twice daily. A 6-month off-drug phase came after tofacitinib, which had lasted 6 to 18 months. Study-wide findings and caveats: Lesional scalp displayed greater clonality than normal scalp, most notably in alopecia totalis/universalis.

Details on this clone: Its target is unknown.

In each case, RNA was isolated and then reverse transcribed into cDNA as the sequencing template. Sequencing was performed with immunoSEQ multiplex PCR; in TCRdb, only in-frame clones are kept and a portion is missing. The sample lists some 170,000 clones; almost 65% were seen once. The ends were cut back, 1 base at V and 9 bases at J, with 13 bases in the middle. There are 14 residues in the CDR3. Germline V gene lookup returns CDR1 GTSNPN and CDR2 SVGIG (reference sequence). Cell sorting was applied to PBMCs, and CD4+ and CD8+ T cells were collected. The rearrangement links TRBV30 to TRBJ1-6; weak D call: TRBD1 (6 bases). The sequence was collected from a human donor with alopecia areata. The sequences come from CD4+ T cells sorted from blood, collected at week 0. CDR3 DNA sequence: TGTGCCTGGAGTGAGGGCCAGGGGACTTCACCCCTCCACTTT. This translates into CAWSEGQGTSPLHF.